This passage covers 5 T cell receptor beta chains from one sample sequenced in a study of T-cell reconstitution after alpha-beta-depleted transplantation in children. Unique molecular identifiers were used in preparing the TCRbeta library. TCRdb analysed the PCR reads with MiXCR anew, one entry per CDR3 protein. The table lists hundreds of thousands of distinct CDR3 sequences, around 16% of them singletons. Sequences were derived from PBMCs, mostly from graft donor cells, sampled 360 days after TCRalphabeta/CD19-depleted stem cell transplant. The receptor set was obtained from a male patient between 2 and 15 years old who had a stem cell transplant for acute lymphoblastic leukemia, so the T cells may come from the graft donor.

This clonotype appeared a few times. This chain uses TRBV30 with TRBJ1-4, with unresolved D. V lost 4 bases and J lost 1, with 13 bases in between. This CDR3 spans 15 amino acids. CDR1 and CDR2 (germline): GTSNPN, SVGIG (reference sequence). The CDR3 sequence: CAWTPDRLTNEKLFF. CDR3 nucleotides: TGTGCCTGGACCCCCGACCGGCTAACTAATGAAAAACTGTTTTTT.

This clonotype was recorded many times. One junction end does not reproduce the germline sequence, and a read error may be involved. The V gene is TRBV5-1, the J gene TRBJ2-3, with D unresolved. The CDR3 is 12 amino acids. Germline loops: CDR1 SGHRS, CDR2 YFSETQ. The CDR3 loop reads CASSLYTDTQYF. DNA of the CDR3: TGTGCCAGCAGTTTATATACAGATACGCAGTATTTT.

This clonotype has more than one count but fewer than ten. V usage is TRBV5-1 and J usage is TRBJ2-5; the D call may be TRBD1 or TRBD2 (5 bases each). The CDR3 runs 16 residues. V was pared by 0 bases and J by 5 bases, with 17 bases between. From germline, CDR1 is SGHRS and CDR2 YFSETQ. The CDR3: CASSLVGAGRGETQYF. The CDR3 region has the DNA TGCGCCAGCAGCTTGGTCGGGGCAGGGCGAGGGGAGACCCAGTACTTC.

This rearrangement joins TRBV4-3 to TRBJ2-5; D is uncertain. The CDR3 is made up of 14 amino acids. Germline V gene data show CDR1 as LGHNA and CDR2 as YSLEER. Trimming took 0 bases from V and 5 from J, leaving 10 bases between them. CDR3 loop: CASSQDGVRETQYF. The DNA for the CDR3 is TGCGCCAGCAGCCAAGATGGGGTCAGGGAGACCCAGTACTTC.

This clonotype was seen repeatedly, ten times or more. CDR3 coding DNA: TGTGCCAGCAGCGTAGTTGGACAGGGGAATCCTATTCAGTATTTT. It yields the protein CASSVVGQGNPIQYF. This chain connects TRBV9 to TRBJ2-3; the match to TRBD1 covers 9 bases. This CDR3 is 15 amino acids long. Germline CDR1 and CDR2: SGDLS and YYNGEE. Trimming cost V 0 bases and J 12 bases; bases outside gene matches: 11. Looking up the rest from reference TRBV9 and TRBJ2-3 gives the full variable domain: DSGVTQTPKHLITATGQRVTLRCSPRSGDLSVYWYQQSLDQGLQFLIQYYNGEERAKGNILERFSAQQFPDLHSELNLSSLELGDSALYFCASSVVGQGNPIQYFGPGTRLTVL.